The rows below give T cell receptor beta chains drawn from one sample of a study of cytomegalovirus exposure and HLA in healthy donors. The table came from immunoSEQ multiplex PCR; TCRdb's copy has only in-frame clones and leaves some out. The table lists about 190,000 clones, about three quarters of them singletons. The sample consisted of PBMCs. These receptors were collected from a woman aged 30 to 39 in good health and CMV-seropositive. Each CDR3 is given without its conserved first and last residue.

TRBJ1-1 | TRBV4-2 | ASSQDWGAVTEAF
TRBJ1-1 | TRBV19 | ASSIGGAPNTEAF
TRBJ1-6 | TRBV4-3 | ASSQAASGSYNSPLH
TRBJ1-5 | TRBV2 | ASSERRGSNQPQH
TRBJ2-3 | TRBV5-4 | ASSPGTSGREGDTQY
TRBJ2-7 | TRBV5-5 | ASSLVSGYEQY
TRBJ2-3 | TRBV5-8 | ASSLAGGTDTQY
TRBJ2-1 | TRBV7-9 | ASSLGLTDYTYNEQF
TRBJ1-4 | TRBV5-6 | ASSSTPGWGDEKLF
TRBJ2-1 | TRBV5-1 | ASASGLASSYNEQF
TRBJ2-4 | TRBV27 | ASSRRPRQATAKNIQY
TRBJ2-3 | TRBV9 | ASSVGGRGAPDTQY
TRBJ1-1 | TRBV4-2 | ASSHGTGKQNTEAF
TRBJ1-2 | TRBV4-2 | ASSQDRNRGLDYGYT
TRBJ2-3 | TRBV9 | ASSAPSVGQY
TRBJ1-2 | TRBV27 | ASSFASTTNYGYT
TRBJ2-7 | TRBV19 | ASKPNRDSLYEQY
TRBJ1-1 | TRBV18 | ASSPPSDRISEAF
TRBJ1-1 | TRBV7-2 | ASSFGVGTEAF
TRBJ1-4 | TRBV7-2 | ASSLGQPIGKLF
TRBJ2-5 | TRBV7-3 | ASSLRLATQETQY
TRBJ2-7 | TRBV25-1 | ASRGAYEQY
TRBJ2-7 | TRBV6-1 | ASSLSSYEQY
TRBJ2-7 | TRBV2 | ASNPGQGRGRAYEQY
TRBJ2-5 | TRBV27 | ASSIRGPVGETQY
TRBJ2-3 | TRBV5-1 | ASKSSGSLTDTQY
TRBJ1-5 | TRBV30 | AWSVTGGGQPQH
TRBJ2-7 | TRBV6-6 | ASSLGLAGAYEQY
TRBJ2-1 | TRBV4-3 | ASSPHREDEQF
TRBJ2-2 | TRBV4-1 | ASSHPGTSGSVNTGELF
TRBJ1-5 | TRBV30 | AWSLSGDQPQH
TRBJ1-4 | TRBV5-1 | ASREPEGKLF
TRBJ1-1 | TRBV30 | AGGQGRVAEAF
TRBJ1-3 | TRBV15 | ASSRELSSGNTIY
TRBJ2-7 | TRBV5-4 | ASSSPQGEQY
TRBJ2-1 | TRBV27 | ASRSQGLGYNEQF
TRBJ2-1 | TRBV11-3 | ASSLAAGLNNEQF
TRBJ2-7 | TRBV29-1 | SVVTPGIQTYEQY
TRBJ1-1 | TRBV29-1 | SVGGYRKNTEAF
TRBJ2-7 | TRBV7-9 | ASSFGSGRSYEQY
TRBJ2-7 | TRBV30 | AWSRSYEQY
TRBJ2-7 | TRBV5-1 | ASSEGLAPYEQY
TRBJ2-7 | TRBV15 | ATSRVGGASRNSYEQY
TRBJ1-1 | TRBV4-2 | ASSIRTGETEAF
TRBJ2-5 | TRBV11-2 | ASSLGLIQGQETQY
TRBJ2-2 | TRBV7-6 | ASSLAQTGELF
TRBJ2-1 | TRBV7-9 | ASSFQRLADNEQF
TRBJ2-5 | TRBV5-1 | ASSLAPSGGQETQY
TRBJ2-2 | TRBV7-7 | ASSLRRGRNTGELF
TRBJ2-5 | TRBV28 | ATTLDSVQETQY
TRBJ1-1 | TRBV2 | ASSVMNTEAF
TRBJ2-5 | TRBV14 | ASSHRDRAQETQY
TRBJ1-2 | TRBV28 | ASRLGNYGYT
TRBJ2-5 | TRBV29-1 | SVPGQGARETQY
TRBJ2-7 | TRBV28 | ASSPGTSGRYYEQY
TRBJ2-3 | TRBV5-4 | ASSFGGAGTDTQY
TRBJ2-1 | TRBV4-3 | ASSQAPGAGYPYNEQF
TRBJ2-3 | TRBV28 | ASTSPGEGTDTQY
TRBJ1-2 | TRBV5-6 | ASSLAGGYT
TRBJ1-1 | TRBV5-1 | ASSLGATTEAF